The 20 T cell receptor beta chains in this list originate from one sample, sequenced in a study of cytomegalovirus exposure and HLA in healthy donors. The PCR made use of 60 Vbeta and 13 Jbeta primers. Method: immunoSEQ multiplex PCR; TCRdb's copy keeps in-frame clones and lacks some. Of 200,000 or so clones in the sample, about 83% were seen once. Sequenced sample: PBMCs. Receptors were obtained from a girl aged 5-17 years in good health and CMV-seronegative.

The V call is TRBV19, the J call TRBJ2-1, with 15 positions matching TRBD2. Germline CDR1 and CDR2: LNHDA and SQIVND (reference sequence). The trim removed 3 bases at V and 8 bases at J, leaving 8 bases unmatched. CDR3 length: 17 residues. CDR3 sequence (DNA): TGTGCCAGTAGTATCTATGGACTAGCGGGAGGGCCGGATGAGCAGTTCTTC. Residues: CASSIYGLAGGPDEQFF.

The rearrangement joins TRBV7-3 to TRBJ2-1; no firm D call. Germline V gene sequence: CDR1 SGHTA, CDR2 FQGTGA. The CDR3 covers 13 residues. V was trimmed by 5 bases and J by 2 bases, leaving 7 bases between them. The CDR3 loop reads CASSVDTYNEQFF. CDR3 sequence (DNA): TGTGCCAGCAGCGTAGACACCTACAATGAGCAGTTCTTC. Full variable domain (outside the CDR3, taken from reference TRBV7-3 and TRBJ2-1): GAGVSQTPSNKVTEKGKYVELRCDPISGHTALYWYRQSLGQGPEFLIYFQGTGAADDSGLPNDRFFAVRPEGSVSTLKIQRTERGDSAVYLCASSVDTYNEQFFGPGTRLTVL.

The genes are TRBV7-6 and TRBJ1-1, with TRBD1 as a possible D gene (6 bases). V was shortened by 1 base and J by 0 bases, with 12 bases between the two germline ends. CDR3 length equals 16 residues. CDR1 and CDR2 (germline): SGHVS, FNYEAQ. CDR3 protein: CASSLVPGQMNTEAFF. The CDR3 DNA reads as TGTGCCAGCAGCTTAGTACCCGGACAGATGAACACTGAAGCTTTCTTT.

This chain links TRBV7-2 with TRBJ2-1; D may be TRBD1 (6 bases). There are 14 residues in the CDR3. Germline CDR1 SGHTA, CDR2 FQGNSA. Trimming took 1 base from V and 9 from J, leaving 13 bases between them. CDR3 bases: TGTGCCAGCAGCTTAGATCCAGGGGACGGTGAGCAGTTCTTC. This encodes CASSLDPGDGEQFF. The entire variable domain, with the rest obtained from reference TRBV7-2 and TRBJ2-1, is as follows: GAGVSQSPSNKVTEKGKDVELRCDPISGHTALYWYRQSLGQGLEFLIYFQGNSAPDKSGLPSDRFSAERTGGSVSTLTIQRTQQEDSAVYLCASSLDPGDGEQFFGPGTRLTVL.

The J gene is TRBJ1-1, the V gene TRBV28; the match to TRBD1 covers 8 bases. J lost 8 bases, V lost 1 base, and 3 bases had no gene match. The CDR3 sequence is 13 residues long. CDR1 and CDR2 (germline): MDHEN, SYDVKM. This chain's CDR3 is CASSLSGGDEAFF. The CDR3 nucleotides read TGTGCCAGCAGTTTATCAGGGGGCGACGAAGCTTTCTTT. Using reference TRBV28 and TRBJ1-1 for the parts outside the CDR3, the full variable domain is DVKVTQSSRYLVKRTGEKVFLECVQDMDHENMFWYRQDPGLGLRLIYFSYDVKMKEKGDIPEGYSVSREKKERFSLILESASTNQTSMYLCASSLSGGDEAFFGQGTRLTVV.

This clone was picked up a small number of times. This rearrangement joins TRBV5-5 to TRBJ1-2; the D is unclear. The CDR3 covers 14 residues. Trimming took 2 bases from V and 3 from J, leaving 11 bases between them. From germline, CDR1 is SGHKS and CDR2 YYEKEE (reference sequence). The CDR3 sequence is CASSFEYSYYGYTF. CDR3 nucleotide sequence: TGTGCCAGCAGCTTCGAGTACAGCTACTATGGCTACACCTTC.

Concerning this clone: Other DNA sequences in the sample encode the same CDR3. This sequence joins TRBV30 and TRBJ1-1; D is undetermined. V was shortened by 3 bases and J by 1 base, with 6 bases between the two germline ends. Germline assignment: CDR1 GTSNPN and CDR2 SVGIG (reference sequence). The CDR3 sequence is 12 residues long. The CDR3 sequence is CAWSGGNTEAFF. CDR3 DNA sequence: TGTGCCTGGAGCGGAGGGAACACTGAAGCTTTCTTT.

This chain uses TRBV25-1 with TRBJ1-1, with D hard to call. CDR1 is MGHDK and CDR2 is SYGVNS in the germline V gene. Trimming removed 6 bases from V and 3 bases from J, with 8 bases in between. This CDR3 has 12 amino acids. The CDR3 DNA sequence: TGTGCCAGCAGAAACCGGGACACTGAAGCTTTCTTT. Amino acid sequence: CASRNRDTEAFF. The whole variable domain, filled in from reference TRBV25-1 and TRBJ1-1, reads EADIYQTPRYLVIGTGKKITLECSQTMGHDKMYWYQQDPGMELHLIHYSYGVNSTEKGDLSSESTVSRIRTEHFPLTLESARPSHTSQYLCASRNRDTEAFFGQGTRLTVV.

A single count supports this clone. The rearrangement links TRBV27 to TRBJ2-5, with D perhaps TRBD1 (6 bases). Germline V gives CDR1 MNHEY, CDR2 SMNVEV (reference sequence). The CDR3 extends over 15 amino acids. The V end was cut by 2 bases, the J end by 4 bases, with 14 bases between. CDR3: CASSLHGQYTETQYF. CDR3 bases: TGTGCCAGCAGTTTACATGGACAGTACACAGAGACCCAGTACTTC.

The gene calls are TRBV5-1 and TRBJ2-3; maybe TRBD2 (6 bases). Germline assignment: CDR1 SGHRS and CDR2 YFSETQ. The CDR3 extends over 17 amino acids. V lost 6 bases to trimming and J lost 4 bases, with 24 bases between them. CDR3 sequence (DNA): TGCGCCAGCACGCTCGCCCCACTAGCTCTTAACGCAGATACGCAGTATTTT. Its translation: CASTLAPLALNADTQYF.

CDR3 DNA: TGTGCCTGGAAACCGGTCCCCCTTAATGAAAAACTGTTTTTT. It codes for CAWKPVPLNEKLFF. This chain uses TRBV30 with TRBJ1-4; no definite D call. The CDR3 totals 14 residues. Trimming took 4 bases from V and 4 from J, leaving 13 bases between them. CDR1 and CDR2 (germline): GTSNPN, SVGIG (reference sequence).

The CDR3 sequence: CASSLGHLNTEAFF. CDR3 DNA sequence: TGTGCCAGCAGCCTGGGACATCTGAACACTGAAGCTTTCTTT. The gene calls are TRBV7-2 and TRBJ1-1; the D gene is possibly TRBD1 (6 bases). CDR1 and CDR2 from the germline V gene are SGHTA and FQGNSA. V lost 5 bases to trimming and J lost 0 bases, with 10 bases between them. The CDR3 consists of 14 residues. The entire variable domain, with the rest obtained from reference TRBV7-2 and TRBJ1-1, is as follows: GAGVSQSPSNKVTEKGKDVELRCDPISGHTALYWYRQSLGQGLEFLIYFQGNSAPDKSGLPSDRFSAERTGGSVSTLTIQRTQQEDSAVYLCASSLGHLNTEAFFGQGTRLTVV.

The V gene is TRBV5-1, the J gene TRBJ2-3; TRBD2 is a possible D gene (5 bases). The CDR3 extends over 17 amino acids. Trimming took off 3 bases at V and 0 bases at J, with 17 bases between the two ends. Germline-derived CDR1 and CDR2 are SGHRS and YFSETQ. DNA for the CDR3: TGCGCCAGCAGCTCCCTGTTAACTAGATCTAGCACAGATACGCAGTATTTT. Protein sequence: CASSSLLTRSSTDTQYF.

The J gene is TRBJ1-1, the V gene TRBV2; TRBD1 matches at 9 bases. Germline V gene lookup returns CDR1 SNHLY and CDR2 FYNNEI. V trimming: 6 bases; J trimming: 2 bases; junction bases outside the gene matches: 10. The CDR3 runs to 16 residues. The CDR3 region is CASRRDRASYNTEAFF. The CDR3 bases are TGTGCCAGCAGGAGGGACAGGGCATCCTATAACACTGAAGCTTTCTTT.

The chain combines TRBV6-5 with TRBJ2-5, with D perhaps TRBD2 (5 bases). CDR1 and CDR2 from the germline V gene are MNHEY and SVGAGI. The length of the CDR3 is 15 residues. V was shortened by 4 bases and J by 2 bases, with 14 bases between the two germline ends. DNA of the CDR3: TGTGCCAGCAGTTTGTCGAGGGTTCTACAAGAGACCCAGTACTTC. Translated, it gives CASSLSRVLQETQYF.

This sequence joins TRBV19 and TRBJ1-1; a possible D gene is TRBD1 (5 bases). Trimming removed 5 bases from V and 7 bases from J, with 14 bases in between. CDR1 LNHDA and CDR2 SQIVND come from the germline V gene (reference sequence). CDR3 length: 13 residues. CDR3: CASSRRGRLEAFF. In nucleotides, the CDR3 is TGTGCCAGTAGTCGGCGGGGGAGGCTTGAAGCTTTCTTT.

V and J are TRBV6-6 and TRBJ2-3; D may be TRBD2 (5 bases). The germline V gene has CDR1 MNHNY and CDR2 SVGAGI (reference sequence). This CDR3 contains 15 residues. The V end was cut by 0 bases, the J end by 1 base, with 8 bases between. The CDR3 nucleotides are TGTGCCAGCAGTTACTCTCCTAGCCGCACAGATACGCAGTATTTT. It translates to CASSYSPSRTDTQYF.

The J gene is TRBJ2-7, the V gene TRBV7-9; 8 bases fit TRBD1. CDR1 is SEHNR, CDR2 FQNEAQ, per germline (reference sequence). V trimming: 2 bases; J trimming: 7 bases; junction bases outside the gene matches: 10. The length of the CDR3 is 15 residues. This CDR3 is CASSLWETGEVEQYF. In nucleotides, the CDR3 is TGTGCCAGCAGCTTATGGGAGACAGGGGAAGTTGAGCAGTACTTC.

The chain uses TRBV5-1 and TRBJ2-5, with TRBD2 as a possible D gene (5 bases). This CDR3 has 15 residues. Trimming left V 0 bases short and J 4 bases short, with 13 bases between. CDR1 is SGHRS and CDR2 is YFSETQ in the germline V gene. In nucleotides, the CDR3 is TGCGCCAGCAGCTTGGGTCCGGGTCGGGGAGAGACCCAGTACTTC. It specifies CASSLGPGRGETQYF.

The J gene is TRBJ2-1, the V gene TRBV5-1, with 9 bases aligning to TRBD2. V trimming: 2 bases; J trimming: 7 bases; junction bases outside the gene matches: 7. CDR1 is SGHRS, CDR2 YFSETQ, per germline. There are 15 residues in the CDR3. The CDR3 nucleotides read TGCGCCAGCAGCTTTAGCGGGAGAGGGACAAATGAGCAGTTCTTC. Protein: CASSFSGRGTNEQFF.